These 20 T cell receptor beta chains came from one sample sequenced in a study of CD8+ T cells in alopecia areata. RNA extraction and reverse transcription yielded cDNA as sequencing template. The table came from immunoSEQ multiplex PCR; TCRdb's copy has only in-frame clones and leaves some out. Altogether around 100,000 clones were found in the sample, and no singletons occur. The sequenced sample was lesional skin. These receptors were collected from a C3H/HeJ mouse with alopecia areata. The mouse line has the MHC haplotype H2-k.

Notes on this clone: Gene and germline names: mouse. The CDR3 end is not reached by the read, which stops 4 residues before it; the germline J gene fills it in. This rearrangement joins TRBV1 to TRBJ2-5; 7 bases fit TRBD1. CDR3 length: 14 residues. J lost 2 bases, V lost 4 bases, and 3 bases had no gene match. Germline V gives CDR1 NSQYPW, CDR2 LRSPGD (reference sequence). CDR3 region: CTCSETGPQDTQYF. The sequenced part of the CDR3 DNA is TGCACCTGCAGTGAGACAGGGCCCCAAGAC.

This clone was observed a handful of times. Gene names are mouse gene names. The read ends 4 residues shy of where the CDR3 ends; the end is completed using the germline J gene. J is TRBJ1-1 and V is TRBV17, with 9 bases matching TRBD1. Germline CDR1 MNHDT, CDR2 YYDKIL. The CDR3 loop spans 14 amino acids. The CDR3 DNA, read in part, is TGTGCTAGCAGTGCCGGGACAGGGCTTACA. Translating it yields CASSAGTGLT. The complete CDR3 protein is CASSAGTGLTEVFF.

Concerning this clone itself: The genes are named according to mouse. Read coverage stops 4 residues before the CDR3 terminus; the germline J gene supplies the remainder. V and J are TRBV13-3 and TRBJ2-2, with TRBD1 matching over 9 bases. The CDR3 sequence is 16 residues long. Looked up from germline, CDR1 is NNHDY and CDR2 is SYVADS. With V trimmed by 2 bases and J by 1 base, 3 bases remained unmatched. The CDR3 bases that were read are TGTGCCAGCAGTGAGTGGGGACAGGGAAACACCGGG. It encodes CASSEWGQGNTG. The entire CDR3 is CASSEWGQGNTGQLYF.

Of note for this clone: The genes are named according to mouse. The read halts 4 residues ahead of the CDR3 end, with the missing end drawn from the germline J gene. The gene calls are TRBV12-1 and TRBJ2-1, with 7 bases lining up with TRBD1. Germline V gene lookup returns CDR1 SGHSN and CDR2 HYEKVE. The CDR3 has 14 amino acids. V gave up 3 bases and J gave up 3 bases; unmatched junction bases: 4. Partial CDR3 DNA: TGTGCCAGCTCTAGTGCAGGGGGCTATGCT. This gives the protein CASSSAGGYA. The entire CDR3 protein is CASSSAGGYAEQFF. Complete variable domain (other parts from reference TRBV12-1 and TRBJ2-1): DSGVVQSPRHIIKEKGGRSVLTCIPISGHSNVVWYQQTLGKELKFLIQHYEKVERDKGFLPSRFSVQQFDDYHSEMNMSALELEDSAMYFCASSSAGGYAEQFFGPGTRLTVL.

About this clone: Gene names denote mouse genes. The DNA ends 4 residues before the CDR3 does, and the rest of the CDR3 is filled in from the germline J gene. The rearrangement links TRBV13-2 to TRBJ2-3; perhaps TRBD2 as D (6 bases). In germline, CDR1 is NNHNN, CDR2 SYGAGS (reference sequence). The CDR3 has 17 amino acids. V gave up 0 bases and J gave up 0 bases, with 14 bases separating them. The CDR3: CASGDEGGGSSAETLYF. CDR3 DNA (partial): TGTGCCAGCGGTGATGAGGGTGGGGGTTCTAGTGCAGAA.

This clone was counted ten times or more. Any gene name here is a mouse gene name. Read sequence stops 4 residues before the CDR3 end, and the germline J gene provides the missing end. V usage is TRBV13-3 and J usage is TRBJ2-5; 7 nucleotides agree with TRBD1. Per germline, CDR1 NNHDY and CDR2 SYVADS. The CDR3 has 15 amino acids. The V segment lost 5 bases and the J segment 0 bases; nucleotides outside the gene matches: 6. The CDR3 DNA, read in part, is TGTGCCAGCAGACCCCGGGACAGAAACCAAGAC. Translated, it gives CASRPRDRNQD. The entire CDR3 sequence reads CASRPRDRNQDTQYF.

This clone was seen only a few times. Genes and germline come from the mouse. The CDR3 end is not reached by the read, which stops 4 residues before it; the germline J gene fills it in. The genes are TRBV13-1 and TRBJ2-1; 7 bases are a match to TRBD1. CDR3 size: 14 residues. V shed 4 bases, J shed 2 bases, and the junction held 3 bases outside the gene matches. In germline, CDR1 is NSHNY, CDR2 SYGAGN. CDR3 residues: CASSPQGDYAEQFF. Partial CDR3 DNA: TGTGCCAGCAGTCCTCAGGGGGACTATGCT.

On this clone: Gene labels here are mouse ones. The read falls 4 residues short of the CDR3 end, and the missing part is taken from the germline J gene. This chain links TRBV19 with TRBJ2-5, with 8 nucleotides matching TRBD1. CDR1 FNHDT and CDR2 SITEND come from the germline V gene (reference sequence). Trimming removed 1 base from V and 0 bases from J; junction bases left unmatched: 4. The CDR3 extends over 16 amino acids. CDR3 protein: CASSIQDRVNQDTQYF. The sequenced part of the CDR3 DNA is TGTGCCAGCAGTATACAGGACAGGGTTAACCAAGAC.

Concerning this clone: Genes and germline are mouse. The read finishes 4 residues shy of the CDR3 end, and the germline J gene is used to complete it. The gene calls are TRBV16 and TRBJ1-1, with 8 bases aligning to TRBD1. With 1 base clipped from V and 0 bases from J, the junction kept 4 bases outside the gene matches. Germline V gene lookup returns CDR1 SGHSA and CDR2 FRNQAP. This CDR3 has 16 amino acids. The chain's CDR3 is CASSLADRGANTEVFF. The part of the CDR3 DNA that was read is TGTGCAAGCAGCTTAGCCGACAGGGGTGCAAACACA.

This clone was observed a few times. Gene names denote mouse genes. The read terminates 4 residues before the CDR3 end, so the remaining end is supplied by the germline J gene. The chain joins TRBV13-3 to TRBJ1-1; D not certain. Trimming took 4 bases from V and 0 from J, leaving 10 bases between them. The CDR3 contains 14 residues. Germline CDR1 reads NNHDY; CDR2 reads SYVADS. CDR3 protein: CASSNDNSNTEVFF. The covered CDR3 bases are TGTGCCAGCAGTAACGACAATTCAAACACA.

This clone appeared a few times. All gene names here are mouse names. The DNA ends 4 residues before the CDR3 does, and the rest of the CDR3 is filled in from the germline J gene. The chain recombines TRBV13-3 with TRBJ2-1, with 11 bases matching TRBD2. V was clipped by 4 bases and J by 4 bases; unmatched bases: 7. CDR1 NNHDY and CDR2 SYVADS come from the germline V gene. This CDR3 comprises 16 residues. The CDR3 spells CASSSTGGARYAEQFF. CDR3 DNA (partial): TGTGCCAGCAGTTCAACTGGGGGGGCGCGATATGCT.

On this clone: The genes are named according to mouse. CDR3 DNA (partial): TGTGCCAGCAGTGATATTTCAGGAGACTCC. Its protein is CASSDISGDS. The complete CDR3 sequence is CASSDISGDSDYTF. The chain has TRBV13-3 and TRBJ1-2; D uncertain. The missing CDR3 end, 4 residues past where the read stops, is filled in from the germline J gene. Germline V gives CDR1 NNHDY, CDR2 SYVADS. V was trimmed by 1 base and J by 3 bases, leaving 10 bases between them. This CDR3 spans 14 amino acids.

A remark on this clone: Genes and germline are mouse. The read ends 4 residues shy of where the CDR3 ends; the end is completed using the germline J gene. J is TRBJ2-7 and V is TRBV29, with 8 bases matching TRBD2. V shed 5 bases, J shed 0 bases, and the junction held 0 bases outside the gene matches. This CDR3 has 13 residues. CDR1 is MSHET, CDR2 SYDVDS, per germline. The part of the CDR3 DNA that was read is TGTGCTAGCAGTGGGGGGGCCTCCTAT. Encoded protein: CASSGGASY. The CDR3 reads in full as CASSGGASYEQYF.

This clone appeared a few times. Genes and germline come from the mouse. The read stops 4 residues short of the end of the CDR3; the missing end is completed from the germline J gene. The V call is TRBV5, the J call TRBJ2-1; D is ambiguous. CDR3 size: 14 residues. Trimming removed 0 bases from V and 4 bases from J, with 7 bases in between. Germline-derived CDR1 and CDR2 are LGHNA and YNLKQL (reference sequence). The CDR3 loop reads CASSQDQLYAEQFF. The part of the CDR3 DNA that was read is TGTGCCAGCAGCCAAGATCAGCTTTATGCT.

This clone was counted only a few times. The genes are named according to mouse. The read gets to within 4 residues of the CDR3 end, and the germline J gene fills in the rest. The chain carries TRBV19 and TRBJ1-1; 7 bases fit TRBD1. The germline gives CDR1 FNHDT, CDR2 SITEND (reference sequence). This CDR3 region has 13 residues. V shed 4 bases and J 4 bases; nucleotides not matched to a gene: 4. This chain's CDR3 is CASSSTGATEVFF. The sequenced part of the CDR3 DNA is TGTGCCAGCAGTTCTACAGGGGCCACA.

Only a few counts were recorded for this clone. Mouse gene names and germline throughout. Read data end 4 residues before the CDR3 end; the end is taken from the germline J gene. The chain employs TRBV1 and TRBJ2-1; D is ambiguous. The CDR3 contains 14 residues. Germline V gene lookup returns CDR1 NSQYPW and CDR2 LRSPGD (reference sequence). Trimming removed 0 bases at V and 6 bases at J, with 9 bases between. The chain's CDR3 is CTCSADLVRAEQFF. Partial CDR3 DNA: TGCACCTGCAGTGCAGATCTGGTGCGTGCT.

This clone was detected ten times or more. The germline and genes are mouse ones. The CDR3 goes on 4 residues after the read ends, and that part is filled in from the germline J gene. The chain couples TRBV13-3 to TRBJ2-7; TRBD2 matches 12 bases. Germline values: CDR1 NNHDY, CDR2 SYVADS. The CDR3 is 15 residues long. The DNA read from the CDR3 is TGTGCCAGCAGTCCTCGGACTGGGGGGGGTTAT. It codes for CASSPRTGGGY. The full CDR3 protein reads CASSPRTGGGYEQYF.

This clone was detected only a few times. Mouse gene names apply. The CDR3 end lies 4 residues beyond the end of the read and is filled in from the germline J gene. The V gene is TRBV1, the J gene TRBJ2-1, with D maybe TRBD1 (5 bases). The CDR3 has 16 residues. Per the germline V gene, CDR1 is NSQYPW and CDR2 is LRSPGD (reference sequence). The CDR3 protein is CTCSADLEEKGAEQFF. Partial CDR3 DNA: TGCACCTGCAGTGCAGATCTAGAGGAAAAGGGGGCT. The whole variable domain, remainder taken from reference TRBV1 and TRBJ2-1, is VTLLEQNPRWRLVPRGQAVNLRCILKNSQYPWMSWYQQDLQKQLQWLFTLRSPGDKEVKSLPGADYLATRVTDTELRLQVANMSQGRTLYCTCSADLEEKGAEQFFGPGTRLTVL.

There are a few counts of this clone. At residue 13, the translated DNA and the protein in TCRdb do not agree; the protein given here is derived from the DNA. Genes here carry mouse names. The CDR3 bases that were read are TGTGCCAGCGCCCGCCAGGGGCCTTCCTATAATTCGCCC. Protein: CASARQGPSYNSP. From start to end, the CDR3 is CASARQGPSYNSPLYF. The rearrangement joins TRBV19 to TRBJ1-6; maybe TRBD1 (6 bases). Coverage ceases 3 residues before the CDR3 finishes, and the germline J gene fills in the end. TRBJ1-6 is annotated as an ORF whose role is uncertain. CDR3 size: 16 residues. V was pared by 7 bases and J by 0 bases, with 14 bases between. The germline V gene encodes CDR1 FNHDT and CDR2 SITEND (reference sequence).

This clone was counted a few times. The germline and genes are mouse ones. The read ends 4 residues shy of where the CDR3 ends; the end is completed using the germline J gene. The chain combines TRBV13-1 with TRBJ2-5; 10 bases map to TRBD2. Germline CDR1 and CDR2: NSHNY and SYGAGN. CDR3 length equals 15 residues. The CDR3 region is CASSLRLGGKDTQYF. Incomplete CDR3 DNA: TGTGCCAGCAGCCTCAGACTGGGGGGCAAAGAC.